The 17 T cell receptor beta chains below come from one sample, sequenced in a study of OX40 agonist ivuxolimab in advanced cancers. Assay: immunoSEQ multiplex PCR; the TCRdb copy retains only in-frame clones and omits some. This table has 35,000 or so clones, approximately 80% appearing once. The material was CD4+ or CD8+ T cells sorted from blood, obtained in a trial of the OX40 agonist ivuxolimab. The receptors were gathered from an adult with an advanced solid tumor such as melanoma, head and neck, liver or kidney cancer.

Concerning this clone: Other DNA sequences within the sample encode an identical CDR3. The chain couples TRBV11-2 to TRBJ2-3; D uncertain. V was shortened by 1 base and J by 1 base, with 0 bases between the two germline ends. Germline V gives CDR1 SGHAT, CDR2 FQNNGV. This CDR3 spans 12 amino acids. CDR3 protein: CASSLGTDTQYF. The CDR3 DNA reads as TGTGCCAGCAGCTTAGGCACAGATACGCAGTATTTT.

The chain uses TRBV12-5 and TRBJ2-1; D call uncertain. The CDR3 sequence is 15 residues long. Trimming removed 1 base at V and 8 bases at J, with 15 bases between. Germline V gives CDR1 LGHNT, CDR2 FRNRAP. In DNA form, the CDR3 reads TGTGCTAGTGGTTTGGGTTACGACGGTTTCGATGAGCAGTTCTTC. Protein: CASGLGYDGFDEQFF.

In DNA form, the CDR3 reads TGTGCCAGCTCACCCCCCGGGGGGGGTGGGAATCAGCCCCAGCATTTT. Translated, it gives CASSPPGGGGNQPQHF. The V gene is TRBV18, the J gene TRBJ1-5; possible D gene TRBD1, 5 bases. Germline CDR1 and CDR2: KGHSH and LQKENI. The CDR3 spans 16 residues. V was trimmed by 3 bases and J by 4 bases, leaving 16 bases between them.

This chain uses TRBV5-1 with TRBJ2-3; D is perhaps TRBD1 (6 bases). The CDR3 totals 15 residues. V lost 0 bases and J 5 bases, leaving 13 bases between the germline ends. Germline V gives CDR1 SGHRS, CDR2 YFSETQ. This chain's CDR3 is CASSLVGAGVDTQYF. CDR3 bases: TGCGCCAGCAGCTTGGTAGGGGCAGGGGTAGATACGCAGTATTTT. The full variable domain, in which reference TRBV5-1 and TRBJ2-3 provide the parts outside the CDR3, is KAGVTQTPRYLIKTRGQQVTLSCSPISGHRSVSWYQQTPGQGLQFLFEYFSETQRNKGNFPGRFSGRQFSNSRSEMNVSTLELGDSALYLCASSLVGAGVDTQYFGPGTRLTVL.

As DNA, the CDR3 is TGTGCCAGCAGCCAAGATAAAGGAGATACGCAGTATTTT. Protein: CASSQDKGDTQYF. The rearrangement uses TRBV4-2 and TRBJ2-3; no definite D call. The germline CDR1 and CDR2 sequences are LGHNA and YNFKEQ. The CDR3 covers 13 residues. The V and J ends lost 0 bases and 5 bases respectively, with 6 bases between them.

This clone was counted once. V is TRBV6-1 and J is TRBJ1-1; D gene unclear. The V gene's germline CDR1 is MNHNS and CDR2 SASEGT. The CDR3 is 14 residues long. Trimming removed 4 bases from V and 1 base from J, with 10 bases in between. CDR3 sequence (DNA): TGTGCCAGCAGTGTACAGCGGCGGAACACTGAAGCTTTCTTT. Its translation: CASSVQRRNTEAFF.

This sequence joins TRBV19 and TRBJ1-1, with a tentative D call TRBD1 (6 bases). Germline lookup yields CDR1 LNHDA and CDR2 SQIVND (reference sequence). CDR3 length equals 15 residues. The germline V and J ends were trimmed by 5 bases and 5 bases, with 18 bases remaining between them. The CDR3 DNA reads TGTGCCAGTAGTGACAGGACGGTCTCAGTTACTGAAGCTTTCTTT. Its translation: CASSDRTVSVTEAFF.

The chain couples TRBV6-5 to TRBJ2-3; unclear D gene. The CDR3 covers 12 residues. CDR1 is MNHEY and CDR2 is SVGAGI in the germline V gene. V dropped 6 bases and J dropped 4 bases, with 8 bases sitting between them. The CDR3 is CASSPQSDTQYF. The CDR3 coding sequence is TGTGCCAGCAGCCCCCAGTCAGATACGCAGTATTTT.

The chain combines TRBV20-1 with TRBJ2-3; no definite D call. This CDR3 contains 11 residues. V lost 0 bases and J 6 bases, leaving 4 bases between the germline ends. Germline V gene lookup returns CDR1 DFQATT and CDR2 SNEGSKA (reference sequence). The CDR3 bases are TGCAGTGCTAGAGATTCGGATACGCAGTATTTT. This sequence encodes CSARDSDTQYF.

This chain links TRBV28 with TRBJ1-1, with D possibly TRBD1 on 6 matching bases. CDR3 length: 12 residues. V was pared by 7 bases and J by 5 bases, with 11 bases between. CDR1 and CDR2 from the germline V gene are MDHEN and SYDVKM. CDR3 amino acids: CASMTGGTEAFF. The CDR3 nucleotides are TGTGCCAGCATGACAGGTGGGACTGAAGCTTTCTTT.

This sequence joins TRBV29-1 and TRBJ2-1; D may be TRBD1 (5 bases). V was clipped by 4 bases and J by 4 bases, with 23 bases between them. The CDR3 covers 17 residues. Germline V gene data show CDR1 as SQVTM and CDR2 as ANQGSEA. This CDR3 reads CSVGGRVMGSIYNEQFF. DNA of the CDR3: TGCAGCGTTGGTGGCAGGGTAATGGGGTCAATATACAATGAGCAGTTCTTC.

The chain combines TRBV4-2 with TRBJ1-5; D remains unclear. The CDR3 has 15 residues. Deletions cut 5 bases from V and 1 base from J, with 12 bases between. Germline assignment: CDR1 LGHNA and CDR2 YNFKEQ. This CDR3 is CASSMGTDSNQPQHF. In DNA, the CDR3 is TGTGCCAGCAGCATGGGAACGGACAGCAATCAGCCCCAGCATTTT.

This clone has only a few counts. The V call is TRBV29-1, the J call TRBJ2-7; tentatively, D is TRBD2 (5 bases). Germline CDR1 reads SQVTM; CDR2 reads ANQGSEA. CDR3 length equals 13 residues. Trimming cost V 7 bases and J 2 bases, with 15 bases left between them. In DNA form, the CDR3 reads TGCAGCGCACTTGGTCGGGGAGCCTACGAGCAGTACTTC. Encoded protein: CSALGRGAYEQYF.

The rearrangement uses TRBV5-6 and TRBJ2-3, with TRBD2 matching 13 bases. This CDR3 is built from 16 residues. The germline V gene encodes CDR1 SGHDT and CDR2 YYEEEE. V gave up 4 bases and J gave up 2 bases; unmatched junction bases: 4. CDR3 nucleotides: TGTGCCAGCAGCGAAGGGACTAGCGGGGTCACAGATACGCAGTATTTT. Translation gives CASSEGTSGVTDTQYF.

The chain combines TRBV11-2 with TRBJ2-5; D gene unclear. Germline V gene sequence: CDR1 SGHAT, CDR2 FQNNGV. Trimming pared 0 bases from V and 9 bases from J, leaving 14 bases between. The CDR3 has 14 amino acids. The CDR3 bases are TGTGCCAGCAGCTTAGACACGGTAGGAAGATCCCAGTACTTC. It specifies CASSLDTVGRSQYF.

The CDR3 nucleotides are TGCGCCAGCAGCCCCCAGGGGGGACTTGGGTCCTACGAGCAGTACTTC. It translates to CASSPQGGLGSYEQYF. The chain recombines TRBV5-1 with TRBJ2-7; D perhaps matches TRBD1 (7 bases). V shed 4 bases and J shed 1 base, with 18 bases lying between them. Germline V gene lookup returns CDR1 SGHRS and CDR2 YFSETQ. The CDR3 has 16 residues.

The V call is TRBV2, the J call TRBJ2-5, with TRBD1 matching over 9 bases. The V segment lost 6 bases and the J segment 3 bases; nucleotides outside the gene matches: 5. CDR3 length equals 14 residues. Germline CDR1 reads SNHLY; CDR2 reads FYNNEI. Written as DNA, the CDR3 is TGTGCCAGCAGCAACAGGGGGCCTGAAGAGACCCAGTACTTC. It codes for CASSNRGPEETQYF.